This is a list of T cell receptor beta chains from one sample in a study of Ad26.COV2.S vaccination and SARS-CoV-2 variants. Sequencing was performed with immunoSEQ multiplex PCR; in TCRdb, only in-frame clones are kept and a portion is missing. The profile shows about 500,000 clones, 80% to 90% of them singletons. The sample consisted of peripheral blood, taken in a trial of Ad26.COV2.S vaccine versus placebo. The receptors were sampled from a person aged 18 to 65 who received the Ad26.COV2.S COVID-19 vaccine or a placebo. The CDR3 runs from the conserved cysteine through the conserved F or W. The order of the fields is J gene, clone size, D gene, V gene, CDR3 DNA, CDR3 protein. A D gene is named only where the DNA matches it firmly. Where a row states a size, it is once, few, many or the class of an expanded clone; other rows omit it.

J: TRBJ2-5; size: .; D: .; V: TRBV7-2; DNA: TGTGCCAGCAGCTTAGTTCCAGCGCTGGATGGGGAGACCCAGTACTTC; CDR3: CASSLVPALDGETQYF
J: TRBJ2-1; size: .; D: TRBD2; V: TRBV28; DNA: TGTGCCAGCAGTTTATGGGCTAGCGGGAGGTCGGGTGAGCAGTTCTTC; CDR3: CASSLWASGRSGEQFF
J: TRBJ2-3; size: .; D: TRBD2; V: TRBV4-1; DNA: TGCGCCAGCAGCCTACTAGCGGGGGGGCCAAAGCTTGAGACAGATACGCAGTATTTT; CDR3: CASSLLAGGPKLETDTQYF
J: TRBJ2-7; size: .; D: .; V: TRBV6-5; DNA: TGTGCCAGCAGCTCAGGTCCCTTTACCTACGAGCAGTACTTC; CDR3: CASSSGPFTYEQYF
J: TRBJ2-1; size: few; D: .; V: TRBV4-3; DNA: TGCGCCAGCAGCCGTCGAGGCCGCTTCAATCTTAATGAGCAGTTCTTC; CDR3: CASSRRGRFNLNEQFF
J: TRBJ2-1; size: few; D: .; V: TRBV14; DNA: TGTGCCAGCAGCCAAGGGGCGGGTCACTACAATGAGCAGTTCTTC; CDR3: CASSQGAGHYNEQFF
J: TRBJ2-7; size: .; D: .; V: TRBV5-4; DNA: TGTGCCAGCAGCTTAAACCGGGACGTATCGTCTGAGAAGCAGTACTTC; CDR3: CASSLNRDVSSEKQYF
J: TRBJ2-3; size: .; D: TRBD1; V: TRBV9; DNA: TGTGCCAGCAGCCCCACCCCGGGACAGGGGATTATGCGGGATACGCAGTATTTT; CDR3: CASSPTPGQGIMRDTQYF
J: TRBJ1-1; size: .; D: .; V: TRBV7-6; DNA: TGTGCCAGCAGCTTTAGTCCGAACACTGAAGCTTTCTTT; CDR3: CASSFSPNTEAFF
J: TRBJ1-2; size: .; D: .; V: TRBV14; DNA: TGTGCCAGCAGCCAAGAACTCTGGGGTCCCCCCGCTCGGGGCTACACCTTC; CDR3: CASSQELWGPPARGYTF
J: TRBJ1-5; size: few; D: .; V: TRBV19; DNA: TGTGCCAGTAGCCTTTCCTGGGACAACAATCAGCCCCAGCATTTT; CDR3: CASSLSWDNNQPQHF
J: TRBJ2-7; size: .; D: .; V: TRBV28; DNA: TGTGCCAGCAGTTTTATCGGGACAAGTTCCTACGAGCAGTACTTC; CDR3: CASSFIGTSSYEQYF
J: TRBJ2-7; size: .; D: .; V: TRBV7-9; DNA: TGTGCCAGCAGCTCTCACTACGAGCAGTACTTC; CDR3: CASSSHYEQYF
J: TRBJ1-2; size: .; D: .; V: TRBV20-1; DNA: TGCAGTGCTACCGGGGATGGCTACACCTTC; CDR3: CSATGDGYTF
J: TRBJ1-5; size: .; D: .; V: TRBV19; DNA: TGTGCCAGTAGTATGGGCAGATCGGGCAATCAGCCCCAGCATTTT; CDR3: CASSMGRSGNQPQHF
J: TRBJ1-3; size: .; D: .; V: TRBV7-2; DNA: TGTGCCAGCAGCTTAGTGGGGGTCGGAAACACCATATATTTT; CDR3: CASSLVGVGNTIYF
J: TRBJ1-1; size: .; D: .; V: TRBV7-9; DNA: TGTGCCAGCAGCTTAACGGGCACTGAAGCTTTCTTT; CDR3: CASSLTGTEAFF
J: TRBJ2-5; size: once; D: .; V: TRBV7-9; DNA: TGTGCAGGCGGGGAGACCCAGTACTTC; CDR3: CAGGETQYF
J: TRBJ2-5; size: .; D: TRBD2; V: TRBV28; DNA: TGTGCCAGCAGTTGGACTAGTCATCAGACCCAGTACTTC; CDR3: CASSWTSHQTQYF
J: TRBJ1-6; size: once; D: .; V: TRBV7-9; DNA: TGTGCCAGCAGCTCCATTCGACAGGCCCCCAGCTCCTATAATTCACCCCTCCACTTT; CDR3: CASSSIRQAPSSYNSPLHF
J: TRBJ2-3; size: .; D: TRBD1; V: TRBV18; DNA: TGTGCCAGCTCGACCGGGACAGGGAACGTCGATACGCAGTATTTT; CDR3: CASSTGTGNVDTQYF
J: TRBJ2-1; size: .; D: TRBD2; V: TRBV4-1; DNA: TGCGCCAGCAGCCGCGGACTAGCGGGAGGGGGGGCCAATGAGCAGTTCTTC; CDR3: CASSRGLAGGGANEQFF
J: TRBJ2-2; size: .; D: .; V: TRBV11-2; DNA: TGTGCCAGCAGTCCTAATTACGCGAGGGGCACCGGGGAGCTGTTTTTT; CDR3: CASSPNYARGTGELFF
J: TRBJ2-2; size: .; D: TRBD1; V: TRBV2; DNA: TGTGCCACCGACCTTCGACAGGGAAGAAGCACCGGGGAGCTGTTTTTT; CDR3: CATDLRQGRSTGELFF
J: TRBJ2-7; size: .; D: .; V: TRBV10-3; DNA: TGTGCCATCAGTGAGTTGTCTCTGACACCTCGGGGATACGAGCAGTACTTC; CDR3: CAISELSLTPRGYEQYF
J: TRBJ2-7; size: .; D: .; V: TRBV3-1/TRBV3-2; DNA: TGTGCCAGCAGACAGGGTAAACACTTC; CDR3: CASRQGKHF
J: TRBJ1-5; size: once; D: .; V: TRBV24-1; DNA: TGTGCCACCAGTGATGTACTAGCAAATCAGCCCCAGCATTTT; CDR3: CATSDVLANQPQHF
J: TRBJ2-2; size: .; D: .; V: TRBV7-9; DNA: TGTGCCAGCAGCCCCCGGGTGCCCGGGGAGCTGTTTTTT; CDR3: CASSPRVPGELFF
J: TRBJ2-2; size: .; D: .; V: TRBV10-3; DNA: TGTGCCATCAGTGGAGTAGCCGGACCCGGGGAGCTGTTTTTT; CDR3: CAISGVAGPGELFF
J: TRBJ2-7; size: .; D: TRBD1; V: TRBV10-3; DNA: TGTGCCATCGGACAGGGTTCCCACGAGCAGTACTTC; CDR3: CAIGQGSHEQYF
J: TRBJ1-2; size: .; D: .; V: TRBV5-8; DNA: TGTGCCAGCAGCCGGCACAATAACTATGGCTACACCTTC; CDR3: CASSRHNNYGYTF
J: TRBJ2-7; size: .; D: TRBD2; V: TRBV5-1; DNA: TGCGCCAGCAGCGGAACCGGGAGGATCTACGAGCAGTACTTC; CDR3: CASSGTGRIYEQYF
J: TRBJ2-2; size: .; D: .; V: TRBV24-1; DNA: TGTGCCACCAGTGATTTCGCACAGGGCTTGACCGGGGAGCTGTTTTTT; CDR3: CATSDFAQGLTGELFF
J: TRBJ2-3; size: .; D: .; V: TRBV7-3; DNA: TGTGCCAGCAGCGTCACCGGGACATACGCGCAGTATTTT; CDR3: CASSVTGTYAQYF
J: TRBJ1-1; size: .; D: TRBD1; V: TRBV19; DNA: TGTGCCAGTAGTGTCACCGGGACAGGGGAAGCTTTCTTT; CDR3: CASSVTGTGEAFF
J: TRBJ2-3; size: .; D: TRBD2; V: TRBV7-9; DNA: TGTGCCAGCAGCTTAGTCCTAGCGGGCCGCCCGCATACGCAGTATTTT; CDR3: CASSLVLAGRPHTQYF
J: TRBJ2-7; size: .; D: .; V: TRBV30; DNA: TGTGCCTGGGCGGTGTCCTACGAGCAGTACTTC; CDR3: CAWAVSYEQYF
J: TRBJ2-1; size: .; D: .; V: TRBV6-5; DNA: TGTGCCAGCAGTAGAGCCGCCAGCTCCTACAATGAGCAGTTCTTC; CDR3: CASSRAASSYNEQFF
J: TRBJ2-7; size: few; D: .; V: TRBV6-2/TRBV6-3; DNA: TGTGCCAGCAGTCCGGGGACGGAGCAGTACTTC; CDR3: CASSPGTEQYF
J: TRBJ2-2; size: .; D: .; V: TRBV11-2; DNA: TGTGCCAGCAGCCCAGCCCGGGGGAGCGGCCACACCGGGGAGCTGTTTTTT; CDR3: CASSPARGSGHTGELFF
J: TRBJ1-1; size: .; D: .; V: TRBV18; DNA: TGTGCCAGCTCACGGAACACTGAAGCTTTCTTT; CDR3: CASSRNTEAFF
J: TRBJ2-7; size: .; D: TRBD1; V: TRBV7-9; DNA: TGTGCCAGCAGCTTAGCCCCAGGGGGCACGTACGAGCAGTACTTC; CDR3: CASSLAPGGTYEQYF
J: TRBJ1-4; size: once; D: .; V: TRBV6-5; DNA: TGTGCCAGCAGTTTAAGCGGGGGCCAGAATGAAAAACTGTTTTTT; CDR3: CASSLSGGQNEKLFF
J: TRBJ2-2; size: .; D: .; V: TRBV6-5; DNA: TGTGCCAGCAGTCGCCGGGACGGGAACACCGGGGAGCTGTTTTTT; CDR3: CASSRRDGNTGELFF
J: TRBJ1-2; size: .; D: .; V: TRBV5-1; DNA: TGCGCCAGCAGCTTGGTCCATTCGGACTATGGCTACACCTTC; CDR3: CASSLVHSDYGYTF
J: TRBJ2-3; size: once; D: .; V: TRBV9; DNA: TGTGCCAGCAGCCCGCTTATAGTGGGCACAGATACGCAGTATTTT; CDR3: CASSPLIVGTDTQYF
J: TRBJ1-3; size: .; D: .; V: TRBV10-3; DNA: TGTGCCATCAGTGAGTTATCTGGAAACACCATATATTTT; CDR3: CAISELSGNTIYF
J: TRBJ2-7; size: few; D: .; V: TRBV4-2; DNA: TGTGCCAGCAGCCAAGAATGGATTGGAGAGTCCTACGAGCAGTACTTC; CDR3: CASSQEWIGESYEQYF
J: TRBJ2-2; size: few; D: TRBD2; V: TRBV13; DNA: TGTGCCAGCAGCTTAGGCGGGAGGGCCTTTGGCGGGGAGCTGTTTTTT; CDR3: CASSLGGRAFGGELFF
J: TRBJ1-5; size: .; D: .; V: TRBV9; DNA: TGTGCCAGCAGCGCAAACCCGGACAGTCCCAATCAGCCCCAGCATTTT; CDR3: CASSANPDSPNQPQHF
J: TRBJ2-5; size: .; D: TRBD1; V: TRBV10-3; DNA: TGTGCCATCAGTGGGACAGGGGGGCAAGAGACCCAGTACTTC; CDR3: CAISGTGGQETQYF
J: TRBJ1-5; size: .; D: .; V: TRBV4-1; DNA: TGCGCCAGCAGCCAAGGACAGTTAAATCAGCCCCAGCATTTT; CDR3: CASSQGQLNQPQHF
J: TRBJ1-1; size: .; D: .; V: TRBV10-2; DNA: TGCGCCAGTAAACCCGTGAACACTGAAGCTTTCTTT; CDR3: CASKPVNTEAFF
J: TRBJ1-2; size: .; D: .; V: TRBV11-1; DNA: TGTGCCAGCAGCGACGACCGGGGAGACTATGGCTACACCTTC; CDR3: CASSDDRGDYGYTF
J: TRBJ1-2; size: .; D: .; V: TRBV4-1; DNA: TGCGCCAGCAGCCAGGACCAAATAGCTAACTATGGCTACACCTTC; CDR3: CASSQDQIANYGYTF
J: TRBJ2-3; size: .; D: .; V: TRBV5-5; DNA: TGTGCCAGCAGCGATGGCGATTTAGACAGAGACACAGATACGCAGTATTTT; CDR3: CASSDGDLDRDTDTQYF
J: TRBJ2-5; size: .; D: .; V: TRBV14; DNA: TGTGCCATCTCACTAGAGACCCAGTACTTC; CDR3: CAISLETQYF